This T cell receptor beta chain comes out of a study of CD8 T cells in Susac syndrome. Looking at the study overall: Patients with Susac syndrome were therapy-naive, taking corticosteroids, with some also receiving intravenous immunoglobulin, or taking intravenous immunoglobulin alone at the time their blood was drawn.

RNA was extracted with the RNeasy kit, and a quantity of roughly 0.45 to 1 ug was reverse transcribed using random hexamers. Multiplex immunoSEQ PCR targeted 54 Vbeta and 13 Jbeta TCR beta segments. TCRdb reprocessed the immunoSEQ multiplex PCR reads with MiXCR, giving one entry per CDR3 protein. The sample includes roughly 140,000 distinct CDR3 sequences, about 95% seen only once; the top ten take 0.16%. With 1 base removed from V and 5 bases from J, the gap between germline ends came to 8 bases. The CDR3 consists of 13 residues. Per the germline V gene, CDR1 is MGHRA and CDR2 is YSYEKL. Sequencing of TCR beta was carried out in blood CD8+ and CD4+ T cells. Definite or probable Susac syndrome was diagnosed using recently defined diagnostic criteria.

What was sequenced was CD4+ T cells from PBMCs. The gene calls are TRBV4-1 and TRBJ2-5; no reliable D call. This receptor was taken from a human donor with Susac syndrome. The CDR3 bases are TGCGCCAGCAGCCAAGGCCGATTGGAGACCCAGTACTTC. It specifies CASSQGRLETQYF.